This T cell receptor (beta chain) was found in a study of beta chain features in type 1 diabetes. On this clone itself: Its specificity is not known.

CD4+ cells of the naive, central memory, regulatory and stem cell-like memory types were sorted via CD45RO/CCR7/CD25/CD127/CD95/CD27. CDR3 length: 14 residues. Trimming shortened V by 2 bases and J by 6 bases, and 15 bases separated the two germline ends. Germline CDR1 SGHRS, CDR2 YFSETQ. The study, taken as a whole, reports: Moderate yet significant TCRB CDR3 shortening was seen in Type 1 diabetes patients in all four CD4+ subsets.

Expressed TCRB transcripts got sequenced, as all isolated RNA was reverse transcribed. Some clones are missing from TCRdb's copy, which holds only in-frame ones; the method was immunoSEQ multiplex PCR. Altogether around 150,000 clones are present, around 9.7% being singletons, with the ten largest covering 0.7%. The sequencing sample was made of central memory CD4+ T cells from blood. This TCR was recovered from a woman aged 30 to 39 with type 1 diabetes. The chain couples TRBV5-1 to TRBJ2-7; D unresolved. This CDR3 is CASSFELPRGEQYF. CDR3 nucleotides: TGCGCCAGCAGCTTCGAACTTCCTAGAGGCGAGCAGTACTTC.